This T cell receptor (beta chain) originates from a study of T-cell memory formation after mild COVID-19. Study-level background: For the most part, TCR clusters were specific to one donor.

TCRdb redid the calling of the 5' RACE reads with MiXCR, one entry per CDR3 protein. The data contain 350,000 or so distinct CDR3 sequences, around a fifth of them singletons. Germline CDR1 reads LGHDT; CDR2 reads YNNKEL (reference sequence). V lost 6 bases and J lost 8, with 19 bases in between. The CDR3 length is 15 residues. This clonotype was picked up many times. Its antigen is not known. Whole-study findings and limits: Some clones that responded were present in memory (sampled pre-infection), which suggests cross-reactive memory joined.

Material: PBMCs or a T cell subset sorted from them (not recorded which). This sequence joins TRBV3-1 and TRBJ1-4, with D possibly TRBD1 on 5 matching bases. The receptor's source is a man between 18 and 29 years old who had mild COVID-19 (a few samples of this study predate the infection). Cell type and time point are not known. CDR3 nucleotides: TGTGCCAGCAGGCGAAGACAGACAGTCGCCGAAAAACTGTTTTTT. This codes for CASRRRQTVAEKLFF.